Following are 19 T cell receptor beta chains from one sample sequenced in a study of blood T cell repertoires in COVID-19. TCRdb's table, derived via immunoSEQ multiplex PCR, lists solely in-frame clones and lacks some. The sample lists a few hundred thousand clones, roughly 90% seen once, with 8.5% to 10% in the top ten. The specimen sequenced was PBMCs or T cells enriched from blood (not recorded which). The receptors stem from a woman younger than 30 who had recovered from COVID-19.

The gene calls are TRBV24-1 and TRBJ2-5; TRBD1 is a possible D gene (5 bases). The CDR3 has 14 amino acids. CDR1 KGHDR and CDR2 SFDVKD come from the germline V gene. Trimming took 0 bases from V and 5 from J, leaving 9 bases between them. CDR3 coding DNA: TGTGCCACCAGTGATTTGAATAGGGGTGAGACCCAGTACTTC. Translating gives CATSDLNRGETQYF.

This chain's CDR3 is CASSASSGSSYEQYF. CDR3 nucleotides: TGTGCCAGCAGCGCCTCTAGCGGGAGCTCCTACGAGCAGTACTTC. J is TRBJ2-7 and V is TRBV9; TRBD2 matches 10 bases. Germline-derived CDR1 and CDR2 are SGDLS and YYNGEE. V shed 3 bases and J 0 bases; nucleotides not matched to a gene: 3. This CDR3 is 15 amino acids long.

The chain couples TRBV9 to TRBJ1-2, with D unclear. V dropped 4 bases and J dropped 7 bases, with 14 bases sitting between them. The CDR3 loop spans 13 amino acids. Germline values: CDR1 SGDLS, CDR2 YYNGEE. CDR3 sequence (DNA): TGTGCCAGCAGCAGCGGACTCTCGAGTGGCTACACCTTC. Its translation is CASSSGLSSGYTF.

This rearrangement joins TRBV27 to TRBJ1-2, with D hard to call. This CDR3 spans 14 amino acids. The germline V gene encodes CDR1 MNHEY and CDR2 SMNVEV (reference sequence). The V end lost 5 bases, the J end lost 5 bases, and 15 bases lay between the germline ends. CDR3 sequence reads: CASSAGRRTYGYTF. The CDR3 nucleotides are TGTGCCAGCAGTGCAGGCCGACGGACTTATGGCTACACCTTC.

This chain links TRBV7-9 with TRBJ2-1, with 7 bases identical to TRBD2. J lost 6 bases, V lost 4 bases, and 12 bases had no gene match. Germline V gene sequence: CDR1 SEHNR, CDR2 FQNEAQ (reference sequence). This CDR3 is 16 amino acids long. Here the CDR3 reads CASSSLVTSAFNEQFF. The CDR3 nucleotides read TGTGCCAGCAGCTCACTCGTTACTAGCGCTTTCAATGAGCAGTTCTTC.

CDR3 DNA: TGCGCCAGCAGCCCGGGGAATGGGGGGAATCAGCCCCAGCATTTT. Its translation is CASSPGNGGNQPQHF. The chain links TRBV4-1 to TRBJ1-5; possible D gene TRBD1, 5 bases. Trimming took off 4 bases at V and 4 bases at J, with 14 bases between the two ends. The length of the CDR3 is 15 residues. Germline assignment: CDR1 MGHRA and CDR2 YSYEKL.

The chain joins TRBV29-1 to TRBJ1-4; possible D gene TRBD1, 6 bases. The ends were cut back, 5 bases at V and 7 bases at J, with 17 bases in the middle. Germline loops: CDR1 SQVTM, CDR2 ANQGSEA. The CDR3 runs to 14 residues. As DNA, the CDR3 is TGCAGCGTTTTACCGGGACAAGGGCCTGAAAAACTGTTTTTT. It specifies CSVLPGQGPEKLFF.

V gene TRBV6-5 combines with J gene TRBJ1-1; 8 nucleotides align to TRBD1. The germline gives CDR1 MNHEY, CDR2 SVGAGI. The CDR3 runs to 14 residues. Trimming removed 7 bases from V and 1 base from J; junction bases left unmatched: 5. Here the CDR3 reads CASTGGSGNTEAFF. The CDR3 region has the DNA TGTGCCAGCACAGGGGGCAGTGGGAACACTGAAGCTTTCTTT.

The rearrangement uses TRBV24-1 and TRBJ2-5, with D perhaps matching TRBD1 (6 bases). The CDR3 is made up of 16 amino acids. Germline CDR1 and CDR2: KGHDR and SFDVKD. V lost 2 bases and J 3 bases, leaving 15 bases between the germline ends. The CDR3 reads CATSDSRDINEETQYF. The CDR3 nucleotides are TGTGCCACCAGTGATTCCCGGGACATCAACGAAGAGACCCAGTACTTC.

V and J are TRBV28 and TRBJ2-5; a possible D gene is TRBD2 (5 bases). The CDR3 covers 15 residues. Trimming took 2 bases from V and 1 from J, leaving 11 bases between them. Germline V gene data show CDR1 as MDHEN and CDR2 as SYDVKM. Here the CDR3 DNA reads TGTGCCAGCAGTTTAGGTTTAGGGAGCCAAGAGACCCAGTACTTC. It translates to CASSLGLGSQETQYF.

The V gene is TRBV7-9, the J gene TRBJ1-4, with 7 bases matching TRBD1. The J segment lost 5 bases and the V segment lost 7 bases, leaving 10 bases of the junction unmatched. Germline CDR1 and CDR2: SEHNR and FQNEAQ (reference sequence). This CDR3 has 15 amino acids. CDR3: CASTPPGGGNEKLFF. DNA of the CDR3: TGTGCCAGCACCCCCCCCGGAGGGGGCAATGAAAAACTGTTTTTT.

The rearrangement uses TRBV19 and TRBJ1-1; 9 positions agree with TRBD1. Germline CDR1 is LNHDA and CDR2 is SQIVND (reference sequence). J lost 5 bases, V lost 5 bases, and 9 bases had no gene match. The CDR3 loop spans 15 amino acids. CDR3 DNA sequence: TGTGCCAGTAGTGATGACAGGGGGGCGGTAACTGAAGCTTTCTTT. Its translation is CASSDDRGAVTEAFF.

The chain combines TRBV6-1 with TRBJ1-2; no reliable D call. V lost 3 bases, J lost 4 bases, and 12 bases lay in between. Germline CDR1 reads MNHNS; CDR2 reads SASEGT. The CDR3 runs to 14 residues. The CDR3 nucleotides read TGTGCCAGCAGTGAGGAGCGGGGAGCCTATGGCTACACCTTC. Amino acids: CASSEERGAYGYTF.

This clone was detected once. The chain employs TRBV18 and TRBJ2-1, with D tentatively TRBD1 (6 bases). V lost 0 bases and J lost 5, with 11 bases in between. Germline CDR1 is KGHSH and CDR2 is LQKENI. The CDR3 length is 15 residues. CDR3 loop: CASSPPRGTDNEQFF. In DNA, the CDR3 is TGTGCCAGCTCACCACCGAGGGGGACGGACAATGAGCAGTTCTTC.

The table lists this clone with a few counts. This chain links TRBV6-5 with TRBJ2-7, with 14 bases lining up with TRBD2. Unmatched junction bases numbered 5, after V lost 5 bases and J lost 5 bases. Germline V gene data show CDR1 as MNHEY and CDR2 as SVGAGI. The CDR3 loop spans 15 amino acids. The chain's CDR3 is CASSRLAGGANEQYF. The CDR3 DNA reads TGTGCCAGCAGTCGACTAGCGGGAGGGGCCAACGAGCAGTACTTC.

The V and J genes are TRBV25-1 and TRBJ1-3; D is ambiguous. CDR1 is MGHDK, CDR2 SYGVNS, per germline. The CDR3 is 11 residues long. The CDR3 here is CAGGSGNTIYF. The DNA for the CDR3 is TGTGCAGGAGGGTCTGGAAACACCATATATTTT.

The gene calls are TRBV9 and TRBJ2-2; no firm D call. The CDR3 length is 15 residues. The V end was cut by 0 bases, the J end by 6 bases, with 12 bases between. The germline CDR1 and CDR2 sequences are SGDLS and YYNGEE. Here the CDR3 DNA reads TGTGCCAGCAGCGTAGGTTTACCTGGAGCCGGGGAGCTGTTTTTT. As protein: CASSVGLPGAGELFF.

This chain joins TRBV5-1 and TRBJ2-7; maybe TRBD1 (6 bases). CDR1 and CDR2 (germline): SGHRS, YFSETQ. Trimming pared 4 bases from V and 3 bases from J, leaving 11 bases between. This CDR3 comprises 13 residues. CDR3 DNA sequence: TGCGCCAGCAGCGCAACAGGGTTCTACGAGCAGTACTTC. It codes for CASSATGFYEQYF. The whole variable domain, filled in from reference TRBV5-1 and TRBJ2-7, reads KAGVTQTPRYLIKTRGQQVTLSCSPISGHRSVSWYQQTPGQGLQFLFEYFSETQRNKGNFPGRFSGRQFSNSRSEMNVSTLELGDSALYLCASSATGFYEQYFGPGTRLTVT.

This sequence joins TRBV19 and TRBJ1-5, with a possible D match to TRBD1 (5 bases). CDR3 size: 14 residues. V was clipped by 5 bases and J by 0 bases, with 8 bases between them. Per the germline V gene, CDR1 is LNHDA and CDR2 is SQIVND (reference sequence). This CDR3 reads CASSLTDSNQPQHF. CDR3 DNA: TGTGCCAGTAGTTTGACAGATAGCAATCAGCCCCAGCATTTT. Using reference TRBV19 and TRBJ1-5 for the parts outside the CDR3, the full variable domain is DGGITQSPKYLFRKEGQNVTLSCEQNLNHDAMYWYRQDPGQGLRLIYYSQIVNDFQKGDIAEGYSVSREKKESFPLTVTSAQKNPTAFYLCASSLTDSNQPQHFGDGTRLSIL.